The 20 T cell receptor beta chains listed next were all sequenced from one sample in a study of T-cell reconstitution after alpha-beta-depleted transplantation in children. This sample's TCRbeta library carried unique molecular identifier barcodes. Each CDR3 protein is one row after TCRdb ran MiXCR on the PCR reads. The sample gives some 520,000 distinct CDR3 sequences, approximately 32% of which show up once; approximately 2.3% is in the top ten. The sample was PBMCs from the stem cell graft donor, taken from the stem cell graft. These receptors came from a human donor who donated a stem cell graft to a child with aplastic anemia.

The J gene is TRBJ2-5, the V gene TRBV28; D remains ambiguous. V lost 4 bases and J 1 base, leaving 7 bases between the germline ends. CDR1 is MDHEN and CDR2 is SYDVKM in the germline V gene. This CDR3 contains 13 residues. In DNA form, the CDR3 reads TGTGCCAGCAGTTCTCTACTCCAAGAGACCCAGTACTTC. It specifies CASSSLLQETQYF.

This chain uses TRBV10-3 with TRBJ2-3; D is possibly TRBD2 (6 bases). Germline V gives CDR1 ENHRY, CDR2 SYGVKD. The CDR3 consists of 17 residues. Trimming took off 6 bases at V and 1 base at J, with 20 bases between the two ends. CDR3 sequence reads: CAISPTGGAGRTDTQYF. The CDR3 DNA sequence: TGTGCCATCAGCCCCACCGGGGGAGCGGGCCGCACAGATACGCAGTATTTT.

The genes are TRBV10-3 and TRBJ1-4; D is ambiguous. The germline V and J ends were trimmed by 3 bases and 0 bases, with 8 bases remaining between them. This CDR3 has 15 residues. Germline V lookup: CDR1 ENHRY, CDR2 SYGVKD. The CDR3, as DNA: TGTGCCATCAGTGACGGCTTTGCAACTAATGAAAAACTGTTTTTT. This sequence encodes CAISDGFATNEKLFF.

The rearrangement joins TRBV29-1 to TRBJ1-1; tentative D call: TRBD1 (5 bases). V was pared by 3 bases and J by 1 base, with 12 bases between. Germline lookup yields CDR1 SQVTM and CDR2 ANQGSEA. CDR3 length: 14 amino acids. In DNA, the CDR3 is TGCAGCGTTGATGGGGGGAGGGGGAACACTGAAGCTTTCTTT. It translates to CSVDGGRGNTEAFF.

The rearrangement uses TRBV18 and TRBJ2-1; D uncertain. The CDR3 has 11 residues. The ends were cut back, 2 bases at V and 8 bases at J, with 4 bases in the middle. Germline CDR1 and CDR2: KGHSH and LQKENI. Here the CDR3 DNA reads TGTGCCAGCTCACCATTGGATGAGCAGTTCTTC. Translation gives CASSPLDEQFF.

CDR3 sequence: CASSYSRVSSGRGDTQYF. The CDR3 region has the DNA TGTGCCAGCAGTTACTCGAGGGTGTCTAGCGGTCGCGGTGATACGCAGTATTTT. V usage is TRBV6-2 or TRBV6-3 and J usage is TRBJ2-3, with 7 bases fitting TRBD2. The V segment lost 0 bases and the J segment 6 bases; nucleotides outside the gene matches: 15. CDR3 length equals 18 residues. Germline V gene sequence: CDR1 MNHEY, CDR2 SVGEGT.

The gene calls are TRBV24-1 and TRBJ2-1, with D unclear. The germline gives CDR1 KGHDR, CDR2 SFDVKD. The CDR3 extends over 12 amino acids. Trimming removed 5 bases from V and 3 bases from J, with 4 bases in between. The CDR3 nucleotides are TGTGCCACCAGTGGCCGCTACAATGAGCAGTTCTTC. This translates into CATSGRYNEQFF.

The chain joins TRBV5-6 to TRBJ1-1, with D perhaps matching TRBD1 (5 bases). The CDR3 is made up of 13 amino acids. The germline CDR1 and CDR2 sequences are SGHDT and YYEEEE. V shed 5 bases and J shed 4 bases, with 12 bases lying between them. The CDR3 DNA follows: TGTGCCAGCAGACCCGCCGGGGGCACTGAAGCTTTCTTT. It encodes CASRPAGGTEAFF.

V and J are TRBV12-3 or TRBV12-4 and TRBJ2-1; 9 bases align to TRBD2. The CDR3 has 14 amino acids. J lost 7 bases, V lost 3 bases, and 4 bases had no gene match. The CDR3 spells CASSLREGRNEQFF. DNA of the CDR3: TGTGCCAGCAGTTTGCGGGAGGGCCGGAATGAGCAGTTCTTC.

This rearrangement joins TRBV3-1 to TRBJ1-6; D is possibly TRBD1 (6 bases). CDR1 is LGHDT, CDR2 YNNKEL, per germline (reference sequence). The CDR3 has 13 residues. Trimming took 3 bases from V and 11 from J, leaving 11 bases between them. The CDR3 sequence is CASSHTQGTPLHF. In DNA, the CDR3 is TGTGCCAGCAGCCATACTCAGGGGACACCCCTCCACTTT.

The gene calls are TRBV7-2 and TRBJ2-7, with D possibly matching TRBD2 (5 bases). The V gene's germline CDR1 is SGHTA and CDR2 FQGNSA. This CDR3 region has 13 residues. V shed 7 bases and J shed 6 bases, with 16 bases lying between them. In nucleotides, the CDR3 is TGTGCCAGCACCGTTACGGGATCGGCCGAGCAGTACTTC. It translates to CASTVTGSAEQYF.

DNA for the CDR3: TGTGCCAGCAGCCCACTCGATGGGAAGGACTCTGGGGCCAACGTCCTGACTTTC. This gives the protein CASSPLDGKDSGANVLTF. The chain has TRBV5-6 and TRBJ2-6; no firm D call. Per germline, CDR1 SGHDT and CDR2 YYEEEE. The CDR3 runs 18 residues. V lost 4 bases, J lost 0 bases, and 17 bases lay in between.

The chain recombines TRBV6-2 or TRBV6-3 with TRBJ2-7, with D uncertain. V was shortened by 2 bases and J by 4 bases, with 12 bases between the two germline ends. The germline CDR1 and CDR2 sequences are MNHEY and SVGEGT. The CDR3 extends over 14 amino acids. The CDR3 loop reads CASSYGRKSYEQYF. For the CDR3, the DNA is TGTGCCAGCAGTTACGGCAGAAAGAGTTACGAGCAGTACTTC.

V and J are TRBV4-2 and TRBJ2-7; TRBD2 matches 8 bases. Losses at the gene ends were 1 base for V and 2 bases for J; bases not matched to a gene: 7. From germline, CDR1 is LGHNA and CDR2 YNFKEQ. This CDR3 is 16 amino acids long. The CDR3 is CASSQGLTSGAYEQYF. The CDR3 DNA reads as TGTGCCAGCAGCCAAGGTCTCACTAGCGGAGCCTACGAGCAGTACTTC.

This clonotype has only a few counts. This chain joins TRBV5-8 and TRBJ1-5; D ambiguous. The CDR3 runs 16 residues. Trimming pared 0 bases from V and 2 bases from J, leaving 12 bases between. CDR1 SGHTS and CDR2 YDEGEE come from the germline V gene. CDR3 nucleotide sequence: TGTGCCAGCAGCTTGGGGGTTATTGGCGGCAATCAGCCCCAGCATTTT. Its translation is CASSLGVIGGNQPQHF.

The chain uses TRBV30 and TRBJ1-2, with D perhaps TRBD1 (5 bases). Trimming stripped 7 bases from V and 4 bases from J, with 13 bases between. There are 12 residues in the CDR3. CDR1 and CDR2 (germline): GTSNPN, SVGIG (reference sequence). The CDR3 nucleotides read TGTGCCTTCAAGGGGACCGGCTATGGCTACACCTTC. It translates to CAFKGTGYGYTF.

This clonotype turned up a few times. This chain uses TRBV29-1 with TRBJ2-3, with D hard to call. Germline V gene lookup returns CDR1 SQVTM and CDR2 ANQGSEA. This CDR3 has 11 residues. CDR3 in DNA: TGCATAGGGTCTAGCACAGATACGCAGTATTTT. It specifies CIGSSTDTQYF.

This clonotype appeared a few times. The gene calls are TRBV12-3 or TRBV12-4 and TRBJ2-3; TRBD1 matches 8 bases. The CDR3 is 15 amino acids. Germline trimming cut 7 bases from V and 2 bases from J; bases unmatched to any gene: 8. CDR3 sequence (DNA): TGTGCCAGCAACCTAGGACAGGGCTTCACAGATACGCAGTATTTT. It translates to CASNLGQGFTDTQYF.

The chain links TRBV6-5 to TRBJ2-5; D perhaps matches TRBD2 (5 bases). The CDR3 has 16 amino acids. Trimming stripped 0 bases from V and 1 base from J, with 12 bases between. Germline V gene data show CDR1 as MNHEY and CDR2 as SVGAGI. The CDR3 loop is CASSYSRADLQETQYF. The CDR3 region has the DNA TGTGCCAGCAGTTACTCGCGGGCGGACCTCCAAGAGACCCAGTACTTC.

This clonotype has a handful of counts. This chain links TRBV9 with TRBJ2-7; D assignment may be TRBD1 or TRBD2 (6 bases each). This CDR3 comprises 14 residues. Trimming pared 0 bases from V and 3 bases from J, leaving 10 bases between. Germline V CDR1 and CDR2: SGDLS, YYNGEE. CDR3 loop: CASSVEQGGYEQYF. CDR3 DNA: TGTGCCAGCAGCGTAGAACAGGGAGGCTACGAGCAGTACTTC.